The rows below give T cell receptor beta chains drawn from one sample of a study of blood T cell repertoires in COVID-19. Assay used: immunoSEQ multiplex PCR; TCRdb lists only in-frame clones, some missing. The sample shows under 250,000 clones, 86% of them seen only once. Sequences were obtained from peripheral blood. The receptors originated from a woman aged 55-69 years who had recovered from COVID-19. CDR3s include the opening cysteine and the closing phenylalanine or tryptophan. Each record gives: V gene, J gene, CDR3 length, clone size, D gene, CDR3 protein, CDR3 DNA. A D gene is named only where the DNA matches it firmly. Size is stated for part of the rows, as once, few or many counts, or as a class when the clone is expanded.

V gene: TRBV28; J gene: TRBJ2-3; CDR3 length: 13; clone size: few; D gene: NA; CDR3 protein: CASSPPQTDTQYF; CDR3 DNA: TGTGCCAGCAGTCCTCCGCAGACAGATACGCAGTATTTT
V gene: TRBV5-5; J gene: TRBJ2-1; CDR3 length: 15; clone size: once; D gene: TRBD2; CDR3 protein: CASRNLLGGRNEQFF; CDR3 DNA: TGTGCCAGCAGAAATCTCTTGGGGGGGAGGAATGAGCAGTTCTTC
V gene: TRBV11-2; J gene: TRBJ2-5; CDR3 length: 17; clone size: NA; D gene: TRBD2; CDR3 protein: CASSLPEVTSGGETQYF; CDR3 DNA: TGTGCCAGCAGCCTACCCGAGGTGACTAGCGGGGGTGAGACCCAGTACTTC
V gene: TRBV2; J gene: TRBJ2-1; CDR3 length: 15; clone size: NA; D gene: TRBD1; CDR3 protein: CASSPRWTGNNEQFF; CDR3 DNA: TGTGCCAGCAGTCCCCGTTGGACAGGGAACAATGAGCAGTTCTTC
V gene: TRBV5-1; J gene: TRBJ1-6; CDR3 length: 15; clone size: NA; D gene: TRBD1; CDR3 protein: CASTPSTGGLSALHF; CDR3 DNA: TGCGCCAGCACCCCGTCGACAGGGGGCTTATCGGCCCTCCACTTT
V gene: TRBV6-2/TRBV6-3; J gene: TRBJ2-2; CDR3 length: 15; clone size: NA; D gene: TRBD2; CDR3 protein: CASSYLSGGTGELFF; CDR3 DNA: TGTGCCAGCAGTTATCTAAGCGGGGGAACCGGGGAGCTGTTTTTT
V gene: TRBV7-2; J gene: TRBJ1-2; CDR3 length: 13; clone size: NA; D gene: TRBD1; CDR3 protein: CASSFYRGHGYTF; CDR3 DNA: TGTGCCAGCAGCTTTTACAGGGGCCATGGCTACACCTTC
V gene: TRBV7-6; J gene: TRBJ1-4; CDR3 length: 15; clone size: NA; D gene: TRBD1; CDR3 protein: CASSSPRQGAGKLFF; CDR3 DNA: TGTGCCAGCAGCTCCCCCCGCCAGGGGGCTGGAAAACTGTTTTTT
V gene: TRBV27; J gene: TRBJ2-5; CDR3 length: 15; clone size: NA; D gene: NA; CDR3 protein: CASSFPQVLEETQYF; CDR3 DNA: TGTGCCAGCAGTTTTCCCCAAGTGCTAGAAGAGACCCAGTACTTC
V gene: TRBV11-2; J gene: TRBJ2-7; CDR3 length: 15; clone size: NA; D gene: NA; CDR3 protein: CASSPRMGREYEQYF; CDR3 DNA: TGTGCCAGCAGCCCTAGGATGGGGCGCGAATACGAGCAGTACTTC
V gene: TRBV9; J gene: TRBJ1-3; CDR3 length: 14; clone size: NA; D gene: NA; CDR3 protein: CASSLSGAGNTIYF; CDR3 DNA: TGTGCCAGCAGCCTGTCAGGGGCTGGAAACACCATATATTTT
V gene: TRBV11-2; J gene: TRBJ1-1; CDR3 length: 15; clone size: NA; D gene: TRBD1; CDR3 protein: CASSLSTGGIGEAFF; CDR3 DNA: TGTGCCAGCAGCTTGTCGACAGGGGGAATAGGTGAAGCTTTCTTT
V gene: TRBV7-9; J gene: TRBJ1-1; CDR3 length: 12; clone size: few; D gene: NA; CDR3 protein: CASSLSPIATFF; CDR3 DNA: TGTGCCAGCAGCTTATCCCCTATCGCGACTTTCTTT
V gene: TRBV19; J gene: TRBJ1-1; CDR3 length: 14; clone size: NA; D gene: NA; CDR3 protein: CASSGGGASKGPFF; CDR3 DNA: TGTGCCAGTAGTGGGGGAGGGGCATCTAAGGGACCTTTCTTT
V gene: TRBV28; J gene: TRBJ1-2; CDR3 length: 16; clone size: once; D gene: NA; CDR3 protein: CASRLRPVTQFYGYTF; CDR3 DNA: TGTGCCAGCAGACTTAGGCCCGTAACACAGTTCTATGGCTACACCTTC
V gene: TRBV6-2/TRBV6-3; J gene: TRBJ2-7; CDR3 length: 17; clone size: NA; D gene: TRBD2; CDR3 protein: CASSYIASGAFAYEQYF; CDR3 DNA: TGTGCCAGCAGTTACATCGCTAGCGGGGCCTTTGCCTACGAGCAGTACTTC
V gene: TRBV5-8; J gene: TRBJ2-3; CDR3 length: 16; clone size: NA; D gene: TRBD2; CDR3 protein: CASSFLAGGVTDTQYF; CDR3 DNA: TGTGCCAGCAGCTTTTTAGCGGGGGGGGTCACAGATACGCAGTATTTT
V gene: TRBV4-1; J gene: TRBJ2-1; CDR3 length: 14; clone size: NA; D gene: NA; CDR3 protein: CASRAGTSYNEQFF; CDR3 DNA: TGCGCCAGCCGAGCCGGTACGTCCTACAATGAGCAGTTCTTC
V gene: TRBV15; J gene: TRBJ1-6; CDR3 length: 17; clone size: NA; D gene: NA; CDR3 protein: CATSTDEVHSYNSPLHF; CDR3 DNA: TGTGCCACCAGCACCGACGAGGTGCACTCCTATAATTCACCCCTCCACTTT
V gene: TRBV19; J gene: TRBJ1-2; CDR3 length: 14; clone size: NA; D gene: NA; CDR3 protein: CASSISGGHYGYTF; CDR3 DNA: TGTGCCAGTAGTATTAGCGGGGGCCACTATGGCTACACCTTC
V gene: TRBV2; J gene: TRBJ2-7; CDR3 length: 12; clone size: once; D gene: NA; CDR3 protein: CASSHERSEQYF; CDR3 DNA: TGTGCCAGCAGCCACGAACGTAGCGAGCAGTACTTC
V gene: TRBV6-1; J gene: TRBJ1-2; CDR3 length: 13; clone size: NA; D gene: NA; CDR3 protein: CASSDLSLWGYTF; CDR3 DNA: TGTGCCAGCAGTGACCTGAGCCTGTGGGGCTACACCTTC
V gene: TRBV7-3; J gene: TRBJ1-2; CDR3 length: 13; clone size: NA; D gene: NA; CDR3 protein: CASSSGESYGYTF; CDR3 DNA: TGTGCCAGCAGCTCAGGGGAGTCCTATGGCTACACCTTC
V gene: TRBV5-1; J gene: TRBJ1-4; CDR3 length: 16; clone size: NA; D gene: TRBD1; CDR3 protein: CASSAGQGRGNEKLFF; CDR3 DNA: TGCGCCAGCAGCGCAGGACAGGGCCGGGGTAATGAAAAACTGTTTTTT
V gene: TRBV7-3; J gene: TRBJ2-3; CDR3 length: 13; clone size: NA; D gene: TRBD1; CDR3 protein: CASSFSRGDTQYF; CDR3 DNA: TGTGCCAGCAGCTTTTCCAGGGGGGATACGCAGTATTTT
V gene: TRBV19; J gene: TRBJ1-2; CDR3 length: 14; clone size: NA; D gene: TRBD1; CDR3 protein: CASLPRTGIWGYTF; CDR3 DNA: TGTGCCAGTCTTCCCCGGACAGGGATATGGGGCTACACCTTC
V gene: TRBV12-3/TRBV12-4; J gene: TRBJ2-4; CDR3 length: 11; clone size: NA; D gene: NA; CDR3 protein: CASSLGGKGYF; CDR3 DNA: TGTGCCAGCAGTTTAGGGGGCAAAGGGTACTTC
V gene: TRBV9; J gene: TRBJ1-1; CDR3 length: 15; clone size: NA; D gene: NA; CDR3 protein: CASSVRADSNTEAFF; CDR3 DNA: TGTGCCAGCAGCGTCCGTGCGGACAGTAACACTGAAGCTTTCTTT
V gene: TRBV3-1/TRBV3-2; J gene: TRBJ1-6; CDR3 length: 15; clone size: NA; D gene: NA; CDR3 protein: CASSQLRGYDSPLHF; CDR3 DNA: TGTGCCAGCAGCCAACTCAGGGGTTACGATTCACCCCTCCACTTT
V gene: TRBV25-1; J gene: TRBJ2-7; CDR3 length: 11; clone size: once; D gene: NA; CDR3 protein: CASSKFYEQYF; CDR3 DNA: TGTGCCAGCTCAAAATTCTACGAGCAGTACTTC
V gene: TRBV7-3; J gene: TRBJ1-2; CDR3 length: 18; clone size: NA; D gene: TRBD1; CDR3 protein: CASSLVQWDSNPIHGYTF; CDR3 DNA: TGTGCCAGCAGCTTAGTACAGTGGGACAGCAACCCCATCCATGGCTACACCTTC
V gene: TRBV29-1; J gene: TRBJ1-2; CDR3 length: 15; clone size: NA; D gene: TRBD1; CDR3 protein: CSVSGQGGFLDGYTF; CDR3 DNA: TGCAGCGTCTCGGGACAGGGGGGGTTTTTGGATGGCTACACCTTC
V gene: TRBV5-5; J gene: TRBJ2-1; CDR3 length: 14; clone size: NA; D gene: NA; CDR3 protein: CASSEVQPWNEQFF; CDR3 DNA: TGTGCCAGCAGCGAGGTCCAACCCTGGAATGAGCAGTTCTTC
V gene: TRBV19; J gene: TRBJ2-3; CDR3 length: 15; clone size: NA; D gene: TRBD2; CDR3 protein: CASSPGTSGADTQYF; CDR3 DNA: TGTGCCAGTAGTCCCGGGACTAGCGGGGCAGATACGCAGTATTTT
V gene: TRBV24-1; J gene: TRBJ2-1; CDR3 length: 19; clone size: few; D gene: TRBD2; CDR3 protein: CATSDTPPGTSGRYNEQFF; CDR3 DNA: TGTGCCACCAGTGATACCCCCCCCGGGACTAGCGGGAGATACAATGAGCAGTTCTTC
V gene: TRBV2; J gene: TRBJ2-7; CDR3 length: 13; clone size: NA; D gene: TRBD1; CDR3 protein: CASRGDSFYEQYF; CDR3 DNA: TGTGCCAGCAGAGGGGACAGTTTTTACGAGCAGTACTTC
V gene: TRBV11-1; J gene: TRBJ1-2; CDR3 length: 15; clone size: NA; D gene: TRBD1; CDR3 protein: CASSSNPGQGRGYTF; CDR3 DNA: TGTGCCAGCAGCTCAAATCCGGGACAGGGTCGGGGCTACACCTTC
V gene: TRBV9; J gene: TRBJ1-1; CDR3 length: 17; clone size: NA; D gene: NA; CDR3 protein: CASSAQGTTSMNTEAFF; CDR3 DNA: TGTGCCAGCAGCGCCCAGGGGACCACTTCCATGAACACTGAAGCTTTCTTT
V gene: TRBV5-6; J gene: TRBJ2-3; CDR3 length: 12; clone size: NA; D gene: NA; CDR3 protein: CASSWTDDTQYF; CDR3 DNA: TGTGCCAGCAGCTGGACAGACGATACGCAGTATTTT
V gene: TRBV5-4; J gene: TRBJ2-7; CDR3 length: 13; clone size: NA; D gene: NA; CDR3 protein: CASSSAGFYEQYF; CDR3 DNA: TGTGCCAGCAGCTCCGCAGGGTTCTACGAGCAGTACTTC
V gene: TRBV14; J gene: TRBJ1-3; CDR3 length: 16; clone size: NA; D gene: NA; CDR3 protein: CASAPRGASSGNTIYF; CDR3 DNA: TGTGCCAGTGCACCCCGCGGAGCGAGCTCTGGAAACACCATATATTTT
V gene: TRBV23-1; J gene: TRBJ2-7; CDR3 length: 19; clone size: few; D gene: TRBD1; CDR3 protein: CASSQGSWGQGESSYEQYF; CDR3 DNA: TGCGCCAGCAGTCAGGGGAGCTGGGGGCAGGGGGAAAGCTCCTACGAGCAGTACTTC
V gene: TRBV5-1; J gene: TRBJ2-5; CDR3 length: 14; clone size: NA; D gene: TRBD2; CDR3 protein: CARSRGGLGETQYF; CDR3 DNA: TGCGCCCGCAGCCGGGGGGGGCTTGGAGAGACCCAGTACTTC
V gene: TRBV7-3; J gene: TRBJ2-7; CDR3 length: 17; clone size: NA; D gene: TRBD1; CDR3 protein: CASSPQGGQGIEYEQYF; CDR3 DNA: TGTGCCAGCAGCCCCCAAGGAGGACAGGGGATCGAATACGAGCAGTACTTC
V gene: TRBV19; J gene: TRBJ2-5; CDR3 length: 15; clone size: NA; D gene: NA; CDR3 protein: CASSIEGQGMETQYF; CDR3 DNA: TGTGCCAGTAGTATAGAAGGGCAGGGCATGGAGACCCAGTACTTC
V gene: TRBV7-9; J gene: TRBJ1-2; CDR3 length: 13; clone size: NA; D gene: NA; CDR3 protein: CASSLQGSHGYTF; CDR3 DNA: TGTGCCAGCAGCCTACAGGGTAGCCACGGCTACACCTTC
V gene: TRBV18; J gene: TRBJ2-2; CDR3 length: 16; clone size: many; D gene: TRBD1; CDR3 protein: CASSPPGTGNTGELFF; CDR3 DNA: TGTGCCAGCTCACCACCGGGGACAGGGAACACCGGGGAGCTGTTTTTT
V gene: TRBV9; J gene: TRBJ2-7; CDR3 length: 15; clone size: NA; D gene: TRBD1; CDR3 protein: CASSPGWDRGYEQYF; CDR3 DNA: TGTGCCAGCAGCCCAGGATGGGACAGGGGCTACGAGCAGTACTTC
V gene: TRBV5-4; J gene: TRBJ2-7; CDR3 length: 15; clone size: NA; D gene: NA; CDR3 protein: CASSSGRAGYYEQYF; CDR3 DNA: TGTGCCAGCAGCTCCGGGCGGGCGGGCTACTACGAGCAGTACTTC
V gene: TRBV28; J gene: TRBJ2-7; CDR3 length: 15; clone size: NA; D gene: NA; CDR3 protein: CASSSLPGMGYEQYF; CDR3 DNA: TGTGCCAGCAGTTCCCTTCCGGGAATGGGCTACGAGCAGTACTTC
V gene: TRBV4-2; J gene: TRBJ2-7; CDR3 length: 16; clone size: few; D gene: TRBD2; CDR3 protein: CASSQDRTSGSYEQYF; CDR3 DNA: TGTGCCAGCAGCCAAGACCGGACTAGCGGTTCCTACGAGCAGTACTTC
V gene: TRBV28; J gene: TRBJ1-4; CDR3 length: 11; clone size: NA; D gene: TRBD1; CDR3 protein: CASSTGTGLLF; CDR3 DNA: TGTGCCAGCAGCACCGGGACAGGGCTCCTTTTT
V gene: TRBV7-3; J gene: TRBJ1-6; CDR3 length: 16; clone size: NA; D gene: TRBD1; CDR3 protein: CASSPTGGSYNSPLHF; CDR3 DNA: TGTGCCAGCAGCCCTACAGGGGGATCCTATAATTCACCCCTCCACTTT
V gene: TRBV9; J gene: TRBJ1-2; CDR3 length: 15; clone size: once; D gene: TRBD1; CDR3 protein: CASSARQGSDYGYTF; CDR3 DNA: TGTGCCAGCAGCGCCCGACAGGGGAGTGACTATGGCTACACCTTC
V gene: TRBV7-2; J gene: TRBJ2-7; CDR3 length: 16; clone size: NA; D gene: TRBD2; CDR3 protein: CASSSRLAGGLYEQYF; CDR3 DNA: TGTGCCAGCAGCTCACGACTAGCGGGGGGGCTCTACGAGCAGTACTTC
V gene: TRBV24-1; J gene: TRBJ1-5; CDR3 length: 18; clone size: NA; D gene: TRBD1; CDR3 protein: CATSDSSGTGLSNQPQHF; CDR3 DNA: TGTGCCACCAGTGATTCGTCTGGGACAGGGTTAAGCAATCAGCCCCAGCATTTT
V gene: TRBV19; J gene: TRBJ1-1; CDR3 length: 14; clone size: NA; D gene: NA; CDR3 protein: CASSIWPGRTEAFF; CDR3 DNA: TGTGCCAGTAGTATTTGGCCGGGAAGGACTGAAGCTTTCTTT
V gene: TRBV27; J gene: TRBJ1-2; CDR3 length: 13; clone size: NA; D gene: NA; CDR3 protein: CASSSTANYGYTF; CDR3 DNA: TGTGCCAGCAGTTCAACAGCTAACTATGGCTACACCTTC
V gene: TRBV7-3; J gene: TRBJ2-2; CDR3 length: 16; clone size: NA; D gene: NA; CDR3 protein: CASSLQPGQLAGELFF; CDR3 DNA: TGTGCCAGCAGCTTACAACCAGGACAATTGGCCGGGGAGCTGTTTTTT